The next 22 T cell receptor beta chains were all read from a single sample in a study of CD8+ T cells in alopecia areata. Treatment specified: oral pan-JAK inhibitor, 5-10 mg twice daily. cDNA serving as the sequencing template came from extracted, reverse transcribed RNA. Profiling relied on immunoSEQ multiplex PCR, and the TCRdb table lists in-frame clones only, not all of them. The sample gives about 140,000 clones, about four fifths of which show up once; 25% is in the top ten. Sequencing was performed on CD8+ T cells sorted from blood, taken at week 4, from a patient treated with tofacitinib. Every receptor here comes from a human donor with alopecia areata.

This chain's CDR3 is CATSRGTPGQGSYEQYF. The CDR3 nucleotides are TGTGCCACCAGCAGGGGTACCCCGGGACAGGGATCCTACGAGCAGTACTTC. This chain uses TRBV15 with TRBJ2-5; 9 bases line up with TRBD1. TRBJ2-7 matches the DNA end more closely, so the J call is doubtful. In germline, CDR1 is LNHNV, CDR2 YYDKDF (reference sequence). This CDR3 contains 17 residues.

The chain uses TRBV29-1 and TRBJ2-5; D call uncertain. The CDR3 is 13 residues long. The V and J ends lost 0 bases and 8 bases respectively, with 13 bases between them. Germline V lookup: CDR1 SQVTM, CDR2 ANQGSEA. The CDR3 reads CSVEEGGGLTQYF. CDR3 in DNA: TGCAGCGTTGAAGAGGGCGGCGGCCTAACCCAGTACTTC. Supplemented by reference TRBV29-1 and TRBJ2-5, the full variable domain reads SAVISQKPSRDICQRGTSLTIQCQVDSQVTMMFWYRQQPGQSLTLIATANQGSEATYESGFVIDKFPISRPNLTFSTLTVSNMSPEDSSIYLCSVEEGGGLTQYFGPGTRLLVL.

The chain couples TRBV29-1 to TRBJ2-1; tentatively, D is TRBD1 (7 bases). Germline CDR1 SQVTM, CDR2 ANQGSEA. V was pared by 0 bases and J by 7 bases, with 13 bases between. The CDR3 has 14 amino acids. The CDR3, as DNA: TGCAGCGTTGAAGATGGAGGGGGCGAAAATGAGCAGTTCTTC. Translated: CSVEDGGGENEQFF.

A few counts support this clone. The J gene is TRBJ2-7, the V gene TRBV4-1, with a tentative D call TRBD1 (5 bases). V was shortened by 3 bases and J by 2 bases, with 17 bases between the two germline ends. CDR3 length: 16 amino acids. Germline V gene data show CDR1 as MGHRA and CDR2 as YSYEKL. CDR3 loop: CASSHLDTNLAYEQYF. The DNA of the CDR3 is TGCGCCAGCAGCCACCTGGACACGAATTTGGCCTACGAGCAGTACTTC.

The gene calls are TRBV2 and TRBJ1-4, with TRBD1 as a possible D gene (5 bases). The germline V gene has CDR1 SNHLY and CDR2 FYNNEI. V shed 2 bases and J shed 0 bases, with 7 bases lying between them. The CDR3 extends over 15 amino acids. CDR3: CASSEIGATNEKLFF. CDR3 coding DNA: TGTGCCAGCAGTGAAATAGGGGCAACTAATGAAAAACTGTTTTTT.

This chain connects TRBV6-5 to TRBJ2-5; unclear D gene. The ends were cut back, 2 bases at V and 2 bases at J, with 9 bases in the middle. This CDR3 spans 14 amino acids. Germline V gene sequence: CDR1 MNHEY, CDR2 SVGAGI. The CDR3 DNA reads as TGTGCCAGCAGTTACGGCCAGGAGCAAGAGACCCAGTACTTC. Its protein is CASSYGQEQETQYF.

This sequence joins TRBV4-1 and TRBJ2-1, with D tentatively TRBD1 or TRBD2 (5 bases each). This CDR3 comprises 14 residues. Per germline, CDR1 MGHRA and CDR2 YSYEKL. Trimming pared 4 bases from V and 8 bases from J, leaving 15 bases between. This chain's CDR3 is CASSPAGAADEQFF. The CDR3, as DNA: TGCGCCAGCAGCCCAGCCGGGGCCGCGGATGAGCAGTTCTTC.

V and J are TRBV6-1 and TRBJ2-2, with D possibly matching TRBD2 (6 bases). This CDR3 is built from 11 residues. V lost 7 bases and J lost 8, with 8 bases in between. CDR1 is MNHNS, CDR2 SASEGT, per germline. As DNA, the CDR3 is TGTGCCAGCATTGCGGGAGGGGAGCTGTTTTTT. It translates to CASIAGGELFF.

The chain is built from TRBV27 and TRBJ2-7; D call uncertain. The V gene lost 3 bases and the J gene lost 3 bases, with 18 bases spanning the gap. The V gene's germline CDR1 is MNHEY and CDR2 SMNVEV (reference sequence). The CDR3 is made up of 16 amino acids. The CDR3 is CASSLVGTAHLYEQYF. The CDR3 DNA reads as TGTGCCAGCAGTTTGGTCGGCACGGCCCATCTCTACGAGCAGTACTTC.

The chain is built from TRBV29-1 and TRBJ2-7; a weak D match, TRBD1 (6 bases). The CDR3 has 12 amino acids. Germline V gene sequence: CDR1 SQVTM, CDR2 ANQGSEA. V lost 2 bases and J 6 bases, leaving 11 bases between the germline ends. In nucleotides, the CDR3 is TGCAGCGTTGAAAAGGCAGGGGTCGAGCAGTACTTC. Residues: CSVEKAGVEQYF.

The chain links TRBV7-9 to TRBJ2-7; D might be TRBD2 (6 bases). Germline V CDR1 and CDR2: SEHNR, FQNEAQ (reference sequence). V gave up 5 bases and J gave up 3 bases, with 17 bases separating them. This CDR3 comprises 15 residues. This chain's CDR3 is CASSPTPGTYYEQYF. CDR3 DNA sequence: TGTGCCAGCAGCCCAACCCCCGGGACTTACTACGAGCAGTACTTC.

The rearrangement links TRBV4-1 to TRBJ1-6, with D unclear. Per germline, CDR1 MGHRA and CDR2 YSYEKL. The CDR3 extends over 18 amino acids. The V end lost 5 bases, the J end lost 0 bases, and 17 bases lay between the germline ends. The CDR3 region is CASSYPREKSSYNSPLHF. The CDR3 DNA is TGCGCCAGCAGCTACCCTAGGGAGAAAAGCTCCTATAATTCACCCCTCCACTTT.

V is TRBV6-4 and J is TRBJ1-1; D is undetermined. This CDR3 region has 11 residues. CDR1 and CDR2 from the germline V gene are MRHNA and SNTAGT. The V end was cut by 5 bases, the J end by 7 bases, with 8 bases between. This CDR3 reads CASSRAIEAFF. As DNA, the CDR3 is TGTGCCAGCAGTCGAGCTATTGAAGCTTTCTTT.

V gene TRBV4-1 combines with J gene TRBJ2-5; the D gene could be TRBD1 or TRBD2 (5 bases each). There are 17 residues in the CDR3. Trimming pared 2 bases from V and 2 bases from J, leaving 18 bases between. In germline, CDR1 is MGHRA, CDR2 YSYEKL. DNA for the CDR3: TGCGCCAGCAGCCAAACGCCGGGACGGCGTATTCAAGAGACCCAGTACTTC. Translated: CASSQTPGRRIQETQYF.

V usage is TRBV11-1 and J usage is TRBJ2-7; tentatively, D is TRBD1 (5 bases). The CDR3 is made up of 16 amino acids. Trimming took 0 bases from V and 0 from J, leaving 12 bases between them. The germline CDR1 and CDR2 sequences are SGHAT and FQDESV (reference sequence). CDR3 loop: CASSLAGQVTSYEQYF. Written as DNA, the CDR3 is TGTGCCAGCAGCTTAGCGGGGCAGGTCACCTCCTACGAGCAGTACTTC.

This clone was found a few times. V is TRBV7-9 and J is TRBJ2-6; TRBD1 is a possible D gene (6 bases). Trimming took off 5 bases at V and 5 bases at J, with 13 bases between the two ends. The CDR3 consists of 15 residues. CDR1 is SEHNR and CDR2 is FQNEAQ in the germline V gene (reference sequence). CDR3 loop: CASSLGHLWANVLTF. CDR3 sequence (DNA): TGTGCCAGCAGCCTGGGACACCTCTGGGCCAACGTCCTGACTTTC.

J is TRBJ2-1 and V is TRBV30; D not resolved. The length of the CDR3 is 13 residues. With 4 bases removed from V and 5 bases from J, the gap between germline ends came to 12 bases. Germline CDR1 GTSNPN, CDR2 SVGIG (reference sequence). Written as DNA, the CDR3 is TGTGCCTGGAAACCCAGCGAGAACAATGAGCAGTTCTTC. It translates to CAWKPSENNEQFF.

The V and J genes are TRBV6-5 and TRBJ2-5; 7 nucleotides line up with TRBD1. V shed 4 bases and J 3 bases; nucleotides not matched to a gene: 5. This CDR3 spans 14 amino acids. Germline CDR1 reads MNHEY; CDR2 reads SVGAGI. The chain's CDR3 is CASSSTGTEETQYF. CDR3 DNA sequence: TGTGCCAGCAGTTCCACAGGGACAGAAGAGACCCAGTACTTC.

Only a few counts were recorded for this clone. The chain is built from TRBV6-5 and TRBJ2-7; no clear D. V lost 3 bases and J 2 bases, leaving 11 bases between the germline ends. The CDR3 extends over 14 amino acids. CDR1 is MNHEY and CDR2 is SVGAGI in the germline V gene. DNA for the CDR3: TGTGCCAGCAGTTATACGGACCGGGCCTACGAGCAGTACTTC. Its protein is CASSYTDRAYEQYF.

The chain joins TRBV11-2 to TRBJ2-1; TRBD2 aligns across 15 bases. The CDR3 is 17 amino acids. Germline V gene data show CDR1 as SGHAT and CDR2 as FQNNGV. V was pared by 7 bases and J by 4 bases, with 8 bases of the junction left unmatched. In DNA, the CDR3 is TGTGCCAGCAATGGACTAGCGGGGGGGAGTGAGTACAATGAGCAGTTCTTC. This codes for CASNGLAGGSEYNEQFF.

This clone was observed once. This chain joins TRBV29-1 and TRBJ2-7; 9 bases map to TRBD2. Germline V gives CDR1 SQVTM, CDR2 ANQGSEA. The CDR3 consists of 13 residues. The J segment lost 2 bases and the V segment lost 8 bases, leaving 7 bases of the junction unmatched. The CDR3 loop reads CSITSGGTYEQYF. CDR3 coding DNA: TGCAGCATTACCAGCGGGGGGACCTACGAGCAGTACTTC.

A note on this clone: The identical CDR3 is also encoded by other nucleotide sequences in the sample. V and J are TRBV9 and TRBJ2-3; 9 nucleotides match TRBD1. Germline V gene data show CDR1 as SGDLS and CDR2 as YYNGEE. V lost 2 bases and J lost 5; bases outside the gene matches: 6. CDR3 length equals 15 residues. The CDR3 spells CASSVNGQGKDTQYF. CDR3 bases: TGTGCCAGCAGCGTGAATGGACAGGGGAAAGATACGCAGTATTTT.